This passage covers 4 T cell receptor beta chains from one sample sequenced in a study of T cell changes during pregnancy in multiple sclerosis (dated by TCRdb to the late 2010s). To prepare the library, the immunoSEQ multiplex PCR assay was applied. TCRdb stores this immuneACCESS table with in-frame sequences only. Part of the clones is absent; in the studies checked, under half of the shortfall reflects unresolved V genes, and no reason is known for the rest. This sample lists about 55,000 clones; around 90% were detected once. The ten top clones hold approximately 0.6% of the sample. The sequenced sample was CD4+ T cells from peripheral blood mononuclear cells, obtained in the first trimester of pregnancy. All receptors come from a female donor with multiple sclerosis, enrolled in a pregnancy study.

The chain employs TRBV28 and TRBJ1-4; D not certain. Trimming stripped 2 bases from V and 7 bases from J, with 5 bases between. From germline, CDR1 is MDHEN and CDR2 SYDVKM. This CDR3 has 12 amino acids. The CDR3 DNA follows: TGTGCCAGCAGTTTAGAGGGTGAAAAACTGTTTTTT. The encoded protein is CASSLEGEKLFF.

The J gene is TRBJ2-5, the V gene TRBV7-2; no clear D. V lost 5 bases and J lost 5, with 12 bases in between. Germline V gene data show CDR1 as SGHTA and CDR2 as FQGNSA. This CDR3 spans 13 amino acids. CDR3 DNA: TGTGCCAGCAGCCCCGCAATCCGGGAGACCCAGTACTTC. The encoded protein is CASSPAIRETQYF.

The V gene is TRBV19, the J gene TRBJ2-7; D remains ambiguous. CDR3 length: 14 amino acids. Germline V gene sequence: CDR1 LNHDA, CDR2 SQIVND (reference sequence). Trimming cost V 3 bases and J 0 bases, with 9 bases left between them. The CDR3 reads CASSISISSYEQYF. In nucleotides, the CDR3 is TGTGCCAGTAGTATCTCCATTAGCTCCTACGAGCAGTACTTC. Supplemented by reference TRBV19 and TRBJ2-7, the full variable domain reads DGGITQSPKYLFRKEGQNVTLSCEQNLNHDAMYWYRQDPGQGLRLIYYSQIVNDFQKGDIAEGYSVSREKKESFPLTVTSAQKNPTAFYLCASSISISSYEQYFGPGTRLTVT.

This chain connects TRBV7-6 to TRBJ2-5, with 12 bases lining up with TRBD2. This CDR3 has 15 residues. Germline values: CDR1 SGHVS, CDR2 FNYEAQ. V shed 5 bases and J 5 bases; nucleotides not matched to a gene: 6. The CDR3 DNA reads as TGTGCCAGCAGCCCCCTAGCGGGGGGGACGGAGACCCAGTACTTC. Protein product: CASSPLAGGTETQYF. Filled out from reference TRBV7-6 and TRBJ2-5, the complete variable domain reads GAGVSQSPRYKVTKRGQDVALRCDPISGHVSLYWYRQALGQGPEFLTYFNYEAQQDKSGLPNDRFSAERPEGSISTLTIQRTEQRDSAMYRCASSPLAGGTETQYFGPGTRLLVL.